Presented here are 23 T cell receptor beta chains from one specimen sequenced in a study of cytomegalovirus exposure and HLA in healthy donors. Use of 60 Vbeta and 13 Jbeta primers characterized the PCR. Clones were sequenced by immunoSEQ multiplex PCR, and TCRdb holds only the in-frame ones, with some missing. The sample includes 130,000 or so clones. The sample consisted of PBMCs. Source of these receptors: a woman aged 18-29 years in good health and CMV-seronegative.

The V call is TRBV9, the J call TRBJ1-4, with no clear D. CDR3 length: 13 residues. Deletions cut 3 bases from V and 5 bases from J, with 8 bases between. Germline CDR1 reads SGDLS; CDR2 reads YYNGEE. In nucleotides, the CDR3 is TGTGCCAGCAGCGCGTACTCAAATGAAAAACTGTTTTTT. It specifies CASSAYSNEKLFF. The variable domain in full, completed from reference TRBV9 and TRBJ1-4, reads DSGVTQTPKHLITATGQRVTLRCSPRSGDLSVYWYQQSLDQGLQFLIQYYNGEERAKGNILERFSAQQFPDLHSELNLSSLELGDSALYFCASSAYSNEKLFFGSGTQLSVL.

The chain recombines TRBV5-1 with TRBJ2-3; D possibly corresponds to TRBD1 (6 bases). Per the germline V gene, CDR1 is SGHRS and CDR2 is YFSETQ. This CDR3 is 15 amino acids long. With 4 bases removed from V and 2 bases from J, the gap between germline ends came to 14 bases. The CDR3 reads CASSTPDSSTDTQYF. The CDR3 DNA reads TGCGCCAGCAGCACCCCGGACAGTTCCACAGATACGCAGTATTTT.

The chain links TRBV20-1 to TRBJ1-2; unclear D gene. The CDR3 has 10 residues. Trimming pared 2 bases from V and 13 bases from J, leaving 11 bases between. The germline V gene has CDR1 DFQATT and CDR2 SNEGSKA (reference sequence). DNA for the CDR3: TGCAGTGCTAGAAGCTCGGTCCCCACCTTC. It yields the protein CSARSSVPTF.

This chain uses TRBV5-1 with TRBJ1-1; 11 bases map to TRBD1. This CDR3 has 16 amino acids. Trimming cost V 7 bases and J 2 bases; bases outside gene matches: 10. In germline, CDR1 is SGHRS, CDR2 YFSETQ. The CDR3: CASSRDRGGFNTEAFF. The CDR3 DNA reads TGCGCCAGCTCCCGGGACAGGGGGGGATTCAACACTGAAGCTTTCTTT.

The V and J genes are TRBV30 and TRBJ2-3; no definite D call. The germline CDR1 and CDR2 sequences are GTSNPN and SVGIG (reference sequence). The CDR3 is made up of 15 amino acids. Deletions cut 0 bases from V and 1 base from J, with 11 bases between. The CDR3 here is CAWSVLGLGTDTQYF. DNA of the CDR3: TGTGCCTGGAGTGTACTGGGCTTGGGCACAGATACGCAGTATTTT.

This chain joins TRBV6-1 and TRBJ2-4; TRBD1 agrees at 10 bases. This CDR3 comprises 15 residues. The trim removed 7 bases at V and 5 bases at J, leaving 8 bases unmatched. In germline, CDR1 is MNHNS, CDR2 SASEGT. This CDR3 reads CASMPGQGGQNIQYF. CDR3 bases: TGTGCCAGCATGCCAGGACAGGGGGGACAAAACATTCAGTACTTC.

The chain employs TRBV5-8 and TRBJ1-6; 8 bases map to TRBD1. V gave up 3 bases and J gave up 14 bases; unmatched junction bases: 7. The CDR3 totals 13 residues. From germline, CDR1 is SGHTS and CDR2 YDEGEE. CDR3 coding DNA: TGTGCCAGCAGCTATGACAGGGGATTTACCCTCCACTTT. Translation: CASSYDRGFTLHF.

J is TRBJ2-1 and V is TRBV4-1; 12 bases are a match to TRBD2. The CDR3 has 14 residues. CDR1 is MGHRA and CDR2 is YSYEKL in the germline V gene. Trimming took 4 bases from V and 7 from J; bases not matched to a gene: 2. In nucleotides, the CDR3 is TGCGCCAGCAGCCCCGGGACTAGCGGGAATGAGCAGTTCTTC. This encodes CASSPGTSGNEQFF.

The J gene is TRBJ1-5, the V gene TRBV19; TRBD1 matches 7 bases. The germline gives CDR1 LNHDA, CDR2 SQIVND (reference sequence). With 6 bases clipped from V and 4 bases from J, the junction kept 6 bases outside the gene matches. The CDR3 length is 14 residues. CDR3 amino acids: CASSMGQPNQPQHF. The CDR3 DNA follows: TGTGCCAGTAGCATGGGACAGCCTAATCAGCCCCAGCATTTT.

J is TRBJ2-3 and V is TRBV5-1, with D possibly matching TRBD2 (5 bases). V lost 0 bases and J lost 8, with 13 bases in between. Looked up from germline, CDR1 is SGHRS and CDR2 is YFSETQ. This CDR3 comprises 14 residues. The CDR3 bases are TGCGCCAGCAGCTTGGAATCGATCGCGGGTACGCAGTATTTT. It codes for CASSLESIAGTQYF.

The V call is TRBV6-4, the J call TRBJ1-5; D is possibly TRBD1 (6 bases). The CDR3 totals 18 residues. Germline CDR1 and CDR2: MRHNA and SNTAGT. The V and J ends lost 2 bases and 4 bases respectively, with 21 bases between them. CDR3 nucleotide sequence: TGTGCCAGCAGTGACGTCCTAAGGTGTAGGGACACAAATCAGCCCCAGCATTTT. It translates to CASSDVLRCRDTNQPQHF.

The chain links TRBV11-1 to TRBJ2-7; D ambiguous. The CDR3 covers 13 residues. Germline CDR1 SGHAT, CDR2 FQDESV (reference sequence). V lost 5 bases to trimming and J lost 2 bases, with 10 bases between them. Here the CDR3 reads CASSLTDPYEQYF. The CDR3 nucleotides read TGTGCCAGCAGCCTCACAGACCCCTACGAGCAGTACTTC.

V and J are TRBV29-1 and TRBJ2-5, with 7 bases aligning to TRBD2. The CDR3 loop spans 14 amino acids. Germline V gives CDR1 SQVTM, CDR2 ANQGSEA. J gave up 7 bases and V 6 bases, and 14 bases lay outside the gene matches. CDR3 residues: CSVASSGGLGTQYF. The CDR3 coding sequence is TGCAGCGTCGCCTCTAGCGGAGGACTCGGGACCCAGTACTTC.

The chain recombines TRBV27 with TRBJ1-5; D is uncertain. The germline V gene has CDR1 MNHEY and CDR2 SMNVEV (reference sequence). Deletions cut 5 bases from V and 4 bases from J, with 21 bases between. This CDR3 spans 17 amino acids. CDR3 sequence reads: CASSSSATLYSNQPQHF. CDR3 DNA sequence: TGTGCCAGCAGTAGTTCCGCCACGCTCTATTCAAATCAGCCCCAGCATTTT.

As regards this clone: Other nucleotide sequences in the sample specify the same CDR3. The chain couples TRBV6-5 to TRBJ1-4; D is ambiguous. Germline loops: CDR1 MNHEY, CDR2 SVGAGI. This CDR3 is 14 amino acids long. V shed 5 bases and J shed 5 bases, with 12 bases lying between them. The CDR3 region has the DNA TGTGCCAGCAGTGAAACGGGAAGGAATGAAAAACTGTTTTTT. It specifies CASSETGRNEKLFF.

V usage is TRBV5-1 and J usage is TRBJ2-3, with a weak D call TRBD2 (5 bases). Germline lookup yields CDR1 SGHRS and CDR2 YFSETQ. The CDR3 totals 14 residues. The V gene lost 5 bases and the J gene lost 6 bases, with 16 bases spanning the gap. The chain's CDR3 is CASRAGNDADTQYF. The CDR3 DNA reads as TGCGCCAGCAGGGCCGGGAACGACGCGGATACGCAGTATTTT.

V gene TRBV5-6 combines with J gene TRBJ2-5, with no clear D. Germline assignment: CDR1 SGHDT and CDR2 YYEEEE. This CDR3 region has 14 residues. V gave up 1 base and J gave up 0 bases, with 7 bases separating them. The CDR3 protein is CASSLYADQETQYF. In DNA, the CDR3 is TGTGCCAGCAGCTTGTATGCGGACCAAGAGACCCAGTACTTC.

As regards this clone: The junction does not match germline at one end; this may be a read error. CDR3 amino acids: CASGLTGVGNEQFF. Written as DNA, the CDR3 is TGTGCCAGCGGCTTAACCGGGGTTGGCAATGAGCAGTTCTTC. This chain connects TRBV7-2 to TRBJ2-1, with a weak D call TRBD2 (5 bases). The V gene's germline CDR1 is SGHTA and CDR2 FQGNSA. The length of the CDR3 is 14 residues.

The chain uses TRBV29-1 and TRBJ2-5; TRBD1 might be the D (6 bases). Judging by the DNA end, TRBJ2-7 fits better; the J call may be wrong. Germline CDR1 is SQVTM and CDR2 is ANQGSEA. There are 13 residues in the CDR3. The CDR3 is CSVVAQGNYEQYF. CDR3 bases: TGCAGCGTTGTAGCCCAGGGGAACTACGAGCAGTACTTC.

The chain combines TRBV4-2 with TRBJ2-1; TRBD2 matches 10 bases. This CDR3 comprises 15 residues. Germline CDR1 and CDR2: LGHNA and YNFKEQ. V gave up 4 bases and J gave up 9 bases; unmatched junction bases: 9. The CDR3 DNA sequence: TGTGCCAGCAGCCTAAGGGCTAGCGGGAGTGGTGAGCAGTTCTTC. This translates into CASSLRASGSGEQFF.

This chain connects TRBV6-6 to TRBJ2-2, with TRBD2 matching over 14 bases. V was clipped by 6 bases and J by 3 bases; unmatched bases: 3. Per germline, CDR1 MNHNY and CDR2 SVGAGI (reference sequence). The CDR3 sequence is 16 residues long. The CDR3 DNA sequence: TGTGCCAGCAGCCCGGGACTAGCGGGAGACACCGGGGAGCTGTTTTTT. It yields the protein CASSPGLAGDTGELFF.

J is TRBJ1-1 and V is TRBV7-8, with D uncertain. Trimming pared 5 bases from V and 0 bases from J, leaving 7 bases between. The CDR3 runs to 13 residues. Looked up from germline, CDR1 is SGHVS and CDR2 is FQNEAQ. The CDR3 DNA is TGTGCCAGCAGCAATTCCATGAACACTGAAGCTTTCTTT. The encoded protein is CASSNSMNTEAFF. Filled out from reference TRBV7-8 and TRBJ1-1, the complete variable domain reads GAGVSQSPRYKVAKRGQDVALRCDPISGHVSLFWYQQALGQGPEFLTYFQNEAQLDKSGLPSDRFFAERPEGSVSTLKIQRTQQEDSAVYLCASSNSMNTEAFFGQGTRLTVV.

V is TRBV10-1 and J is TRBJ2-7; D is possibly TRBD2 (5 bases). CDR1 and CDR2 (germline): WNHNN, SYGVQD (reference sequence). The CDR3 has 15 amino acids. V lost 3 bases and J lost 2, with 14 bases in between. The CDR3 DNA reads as TGCGCCAGCAGTGAAGCGCGAGGGCCCGCCTACGAGCAGTACTTC. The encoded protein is CASSEARGPAYEQYF.